A selection of T cell receptor beta chains follows, all from one sample in a study of T cell responses to AZD1222 COVID-19 vaccine. Profiled with immunoSEQ multiplex PCR; TCRdb holds only in-frame clones, not every one. The table records over 80,000 clones, 75% to 90% of them present only once. Sequenced here: peripheral blood, sampled on day 0 of AZD1222 vaccination. All receptors derive from an adult in good health. CDR3s include the opening cysteine and the closing phenylalanine or tryptophan. Size is stated for part of the rows, as once, few or many counts, or as a class when the clone is expanded.

TRBV4-1,NA,CASSQGMGEVEQFF
TRBV7-2,NA,CASSLALTGNQPQHF
TRBV5-1,NA,CASSWGQGPGELFF
TRBV7-2,NA,CASSSQETQYF
TRBV28,NA,CASSLFLRPGGGYTF
TRBV6-6,NA,CASSPKRLAGSYNEQFF
TRBV13,NA,CASSTWGQGGQDEAFF
TRBV7-9,NA,CASSQIGTGGRETQYF
TRBV6-5,NA,CASSYDAGLNSPLHF
TRBV4-3,NA,CASSQGSGRASDTQYF
TRBV4-3,NA,CASSQDRSSGRNYEQYF
TRBV6-5,NA,CASSLDRGPDQPQHF
TRBV7-2,NA,CASSLLQGQSSGELFF
TRBV4-3,NA,CASSQDLGSSTDTQYF
TRBV28,NA,CAISLRQTYEKLFF
TRBV9,NA,CASSVDSLARWTGELFF
TRBV6-4,NA,CASSDGGLTGNTIYF
TRBV7-2,NA,CASSLERAAKAFF
TRBV27,NA,CASTDYNTGELFF
TRBV27,NA,CASRIGRVTGELFF
TRBV7-8,NA,CASSLRPGTGNYGYTF
TRBV27,NA,CASRQSNQPQHF
TRBV2,NA,CASSESGNTIYF
TRBV27,once,CASSLNLGGSYEQYF
TRBV3-1/TRBV3-2,NA,CASSQDGGFSGNTIYF
TRBV28,NA,CASSSPSRHTEAFF
TRBV6-5,NA,CASSYDSNTGELFF
TRBV7-2,NA,CASSLHRQGGEQYF
TRBV7-6,NA,CASSQTPGGETQYF
TRBV5-1,NA,CASSSKTSTLSYEQYF
TRBV7-9,NA,CASSLATQGYYEQYF
TRBV5-6,NA,CASSPRPNQPQHF
TRBV5-1,NA,CASSLGTGDGSTDTQYF
TRBV7-3,once,CASSPTSRDTQYF
TRBV3-1/TRBV3-2,NA,CASSHRQGNEKLFF
TRBV7-8,NA,CASSPGRMSSYNEQFF
TRBV10-2,few,CASSTSGESSYEQYF
TRBV7-8,NA,CASSLVGGSYEQYF